Here is one TCR beta chain with its context. No antigen is known for it. The source of the sample is a study of beta chain features in type 1 diabetes. By way of CD45RO/CCR7/CD25/CD127/CD95/CD27, the CD4+ regulatory, stem cell-like memory, central memory and naive cells were sorted. Every sorted population was more than 95% pure. Points from the study as a whole: A greater similarity of naive, central memory and Treg TCRB repertoires was seen among patients than among healthy donors. There was no resolution here of whether HLA type influences TCRB rearrangement. For Type 1 diabetes patients, all four CD4+ subsets carried TCRB CDR3s that were moderately but significantly shorter.

Since all of the isolated RNA was reverse transcribed, expressed TCRB transcripts were what got sequenced. Sequencing was performed with immunoSEQ multiplex PCR; in TCRdb, only in-frame clones are kept and a portion is missing. The sample carries 150,000 to 200,000 clones, roughly 65% recorded once. Germline V gene lookup returns CDR1 SNHLY and CDR2 FYNNEI. The V gene lost 1 base and the J gene lost 6 bases, with 14 bases spanning the gap. The CDR3 is made up of 15 amino acids. This clonotype was sampled from a young man with type 1 diabetes. The rearrangement links TRBV2 to TRBJ2-3, with D perhaps TRBD1 (6 bases). The source material was naive CD4+ T cells from blood. CDR3 residues: CASSEVGRGSDTQYF. The CDR3 region has the DNA TGTGCCAGCAGTGAAGTTGGCAGGGGATCCGATACGCAGTATTTT.